The T cell receptor (beta chain) described here comes from a study of shared clonotypes between healthy human individuals. The assay was carried out at the deep level. In the original workflow: Because ImmunoSEQ provided only junction sequences with no quality scores, the filtering differed. Libraries were prepared by immunoSEQ multiplex PCR; TCRdb keeps only in-frame clonotypes and omits some of them. V and J calls and clone size are copied from that table; D and trimming were computed from the DNA. The data show some 450,000 clones, about 74% seen once. For unsorted samples, genomic DNA was extracted from 75 million to 90 million PBMCs. Study results and limitations: Enrolling few donors narrowed the genetic and exposure-history diversity that was represented.

On this clone: Its antigen is still unknown.

The CDR3 spans 17 residues. The germline V gene encodes CDR1 LGHNA and CDR2 YNFKEQ. J was trimmed by 4 bases and V by 0 bases; bases with no gene match: 10. The source of this sequence is a woman between 35 and 50 years old in good health. Some clones in this sample may be carry-over from other donors' samples. The sequenced sample was PBMCs. The rearrangement joins TRBV4-2 to TRBJ2-3; 7 nucleotides line up with TRBD1. In DNA, the CDR3 is TGTGCCAGCAGCCAAGAACCAAACCAGGGGGTGGCAGATACGCAGTATTTT. As protein: CASSQEPNQGVADTQYF.